The present T cell receptor beta chain was sequenced within a study of T cells in Graves' hyperthyroidism and ophthalmopathy. Study results and caveats: Blood also contained most expanded thyroid clonotypes above 0.001.

This clonotype was recorded only once. Its antigen remains unknown. V was pared by 3 bases and J by 14 bases, with 19 bases between. The CDR3 extends over 13 amino acids. Germline lookup yields CDR1 LNHDA and CDR2 SQIVND (reference sequence). Graves' hyperthyroidism is called stable when ophthalmopathy does not progress within 18 months. RNA transcripts gave rise to amplified TCR beta CDR3 regions. The primer set for the first-round RT-PCR of the TCR CDR3 was HTBI. TCRdb redid the calling of the multiplex PCR reads with MiXCR, one entry per CDR3 protein. Among around 100,000 distinct CDR3 sequences listed, roughly 50% were seen once.

This rearrangement joins TRBV19 to TRBJ1-1; no clear D. Source material: blood. This TCR came from a man aged 40-55 years with Graves' hyperthyroidism. The CDR3 region has the DNA TGTGCCAGTAGTATCAGGCTTCTCGGAGGAACCTTCTTT. Its translation is CASSIRLLGGTFF.